The clone carrying this T cell receptor (beta chain) was detected many times. Its antigen is unknown. TCR cDNA molecules were tagged individually, and each one carried a unique molecular identifier. TCRdb fed the 5' RACE reads into MiXCR, producing one record per CDR3 protein. The repertoire consists of roughly 48,000 distinct CDR3 sequences, with roughly 5.7% occurring once and the leading ten covering approximately 12%. The CDR3 has 19 amino acids. Germline loops: CDR1 MNHNY, CDR2 SVGAGI (reference sequence). V lost 5 bases and J lost 2; bases outside the gene matches: 17. This sample was included in a study of spatial heterogeneity in lung cancer. Background on the study: Compared with alpha-chain sequences, beta-chain sequences were consistently detected in greater numbers. Regarding the study as a whole: The study found ubiquitous expanded tumor TCRs in blood more at resection than follow-up.

Time point here: sample taken at primary tumor resection. No cells were sorted before sequencing. The whole RNA sequenced was extracted from tumor, nontumor lung or frozen PBMC. Untreated early-stage non-small cell lung cancer patients, fewer than 85 in total, were the donors. The rearrangement uses TRBV6-6 and TRBJ2-2; 7 bases agree with TRBD2. The source is a male donor with early-stage non-small cell lung cancer. The material sequenced was PBMCs, taken at surgery. The CDR3 sequence is CASSPDPRLAATNTGELFF. CDR3 nucleotides: TGTGCCAGCAGTCCCGATCCCCGCCTAGCGGCGACTAACACCGGGGAGCTGTTTTTT.